Listed here are 18 T cell receptor beta chains from one sample, sequenced in a study of response to subunit inactivated influenza vaccine. TCRdb reprocessed the RT-PCR reads via MiXCR and lists one record per CDR3 protein. This table has more than 400,000 distinct CDR3 sequences, approximately 11% appearing once. Source: PBMCs from blood, taken about 40 days after vaccination. The receptors originated from a man aged 50 to 60 who received an inactivated influenza vaccine.

This clonotype appeared a few times. This rearrangement joins TRBV3-1 to TRBJ2-1; tentative D call: TRBD2 (6 bases). V lost 3 bases and J lost 1, with 13 bases in between. The CDR3 runs 16 residues. Per germline, CDR1 LGHDT and CDR2 YNNKEL (reference sequence). The CDR3 nucleotides read TGTGCCAGCAGCCAGCCAAGCGGGCCGTCCTACAATGAGCAGTTCTTC. This translates into CASSQPSGPSYNEQFF.

Remarks on this clonotype: The CDR3 end shows no conserved phenylalanine or tryptophan, and so a read error is likely. The DNA is omitted, as the CDR3 cannot be located on it reliably, and the CDR3 follows TCRdb's listing. The genes are TRBV5-1 and TRBJ2-7; the tabulated D call, TRBD2, remains unverified against the DNA. Germline V gene lookup returns CDR1 SGHRS and CDR2 YFSETQ. The CDR3 spans 14 residues, counting both ends. The CDR3 reads CASSLTGLAGERSL.

This rearrangement joins TRBV11-2 to TRBJ2-2; no firm D call. Trimming shortened V by 4 bases and J by 9 bases, and 15 bases separated the two germline ends. CDR3 length: 14 amino acids. Per germline, CDR1 SGHAT and CDR2 FQNNGV. In nucleotides, the CDR3 is TGTGCCAGCAGCTCAAGGGCGGTAGGCTGGGAGCTGTTTTTT. This encodes CASSSRAVGWELFF.

This clonotype came up many times. This chain joins TRBV7-9 and TRBJ2-5, with TRBD2 matching over 10 bases. The germline V gene encodes CDR1 SEHNR and CDR2 FQNEAQ (reference sequence). There are 14 residues in the CDR3. Germline trimming cut 7 bases from V and 3 bases from J; bases unmatched to any gene: 5. Written as DNA, the CDR3 is TGTGCCAGCACTCTAGCGGGGGTGAAAGAGACCCAGTACTTC. Its translation: CASTLAGVKETQYF.

This clonotype was found a few times. The chain combines TRBV20-1 with TRBJ1-5; D gene uncertain. With 4 bases removed from V and 0 bases from J, the gap between germline ends came to 13 bases. From germline, CDR1 is DFQATT and CDR2 SNEGSKA (reference sequence). The CDR3 has 15 residues. CDR3 loop: CSAIMADYSNQPQHF. The CDR3, as DNA: TGCAGTGCTATAATGGCAGACTATAGCAATCAGCCCCAGCATTTT.

This clonotype was picked up many times. The J gene is TRBJ1-2, the V gene TRBV13; D gene ambiguous. This CDR3 region has 11 residues. V was pared by 3 bases and J by 1 base, with 0 bases between. Per germline, CDR1 PRHDT and CDR2 FYEKMQ (reference sequence). The CDR3 DNA sequence: TGTGCCAGCAGCTTTAACTATGGCTACACCTTC. Translating it yields CASSFNYGYTF.

This clonotype turned up a few times. The CDR3 coding sequence is TGCAGTGCTAGGGATACACGCGGGAGGGTTTACGAGCAGTACTTC. This translates into CSARDTRGRVYEQYF. V gene TRBV20-1 combines with J gene TRBJ2-7, with TRBD2 identical over 9 bases. The V gene's germline CDR1 is DFQATT and CDR2 SNEGSKA (reference sequence). V trimming: 3 bases; J trimming: 4 bases; junction bases outside the gene matches: 10. There are 15 residues in the CDR3.

This chain uses TRBV7-3 with TRBJ1-1, with D possibly being TRBD1 (5 bases). The germline V and J ends were trimmed by 4 bases and 4 bases, with 10 bases remaining between them. This CDR3 region has 13 residues. The germline V gene has CDR1 SGHTA and CDR2 FQGTGA. This CDR3 is CASSYDGATEAFF. CDR3 in DNA: TGTGCCAGCAGCTATGATGGGGCCACTGAAGCTTTCTTT.

V gene TRBV2 combines with J gene TRBJ2-7; TRBD2 might be the D (6 bases). This CDR3 contains 13 residues. Trimming took off 8 bases at V and 2 bases at J, with 13 bases between the two ends. Germline CDR1 is SNHLY and CDR2 is FYNNEI. In DNA form, the CDR3 reads TGTGCCAGCGGGACTTTAGGGGCCTACGAGCAGTACTTC. This sequence encodes CASGTLGAYEQYF.

This clonotype was detected many times. V usage is TRBV10-3 and J usage is TRBJ2-7; 7 bases align to TRBD1. V trimming: 3 bases; J trimming: 3 bases; junction bases outside the gene matches: 8. The germline V gene encodes CDR1 ENHRY and CDR2 SYGVKD. The CDR3 is 15 amino acids. This CDR3 reads CAISDLTGEGYEQYF. The CDR3, as DNA: TGTGCCATCAGTGATCTCACAGGGGAAGGCTACGAGCAGTACTTC.

This clonotype was seen a handful of times. The chain has TRBV4-3 and TRBJ2-7; maybe TRBD2 (6 bases). CDR3 length equals 15 residues. CDR1 and CDR2 (germline): LGHNA, YSLEER. Trimming left V 4 bases short and J 2 bases short, with 15 bases between. CDR3 sequence reads: CASSPIGGATYEQYF. The CDR3 DNA follows: TGCGCCAGCAGCCCGATTGGAGGGGCGACCTACGAGCAGTACTTC.

The rearrangement uses TRBV5-1 and TRBJ1-4; D gene uncertain. CDR1 is SGHRS and CDR2 is YFSETQ in the germline V gene. This CDR3 spans 14 amino acids. Deletions cut 7 bases from V and 8 bases from J, with 18 bases between. CDR3 DNA: TGCGCCAGCGCCCAGTTTGGGGAAAGGGAAAAACTGTTTTTT. Encoded protein: CASAQFGEREKLFF.

This clonotype was seen a few times. The CDR3 loop reads CASSRRTVTGELFF. In DNA form, the CDR3 reads TGTGCCAGCAGCCGTCGGACTGTCACCGGGGAGCTGTTTTTT. The chain combines TRBV7-2 with TRBJ2-2; TRBD2 might be the D (5 bases). The CDR3 has 14 amino acids. CDR1 is SGHTA, CDR2 FQGNSA, per germline. V gave up 5 bases and J gave up 4 bases, with 11 bases separating them.

This clonotype has ten or more counts. The chain links TRBV12-3 or TRBV12-4 to TRBJ1-3, with 9 positions matching TRBD1. This CDR3 is 15 amino acids long. V gave up 6 bases and J gave up 4 bases; unmatched junction bases: 7. The CDR3 DNA reads as TGTGCCAGCAGGTCACAGGGGGCTACGGGAAACACCATATATTTT. Residues: CASRSQGATGNTIYF.

This clonotype was picked up many times. V usage is TRBV7-2 and J usage is TRBJ2-1; a possible D gene is TRBD2 (6 bases). Trimming removed 3 bases from V and 2 bases from J, with 11 bases in between. Per the germline V gene, CDR1 is SGHTA and CDR2 is FQGNSA. The CDR3 runs 15 residues. The CDR3 coding sequence is TGTGCCAGCAGCTTTAGCGGCCCCCCCTACAATGAGCAGTTCTTC. It encodes CASSFSGPPYNEQFF.

This clonotype occurred many times. This chain joins TRBV12-3 or TRBV12-4 and TRBJ2-2; a weak D match, TRBD2 (6 bases). Deletions cut 2 bases from V and 6 bases from J, with 7 bases between. This CDR3 has 13 amino acids. The DNA for the CDR3 is TGTGCCAGCAGTTTAAGGGAGGCCGGGGAGCTGTTTTTT. Its protein product is CASSLREAGELFF.

Many counts were recorded for this clonotype. This chain links TRBV6-2 or TRBV6-3 with TRBJ2-1, with D hard to call. V was clipped by 6 bases and J by 8 bases, with 14 bases between them. Germline assignment: CDR1 MNHEY and CDR2 SVGEGT. This CDR3 contains 13 residues. For the CDR3, the DNA is TGTGCCAGCAGCCCAAGGAGAGACGATGAGCAGTTCTTC. It yields the protein CASSPRRDDEQFF.

This clonotype appeared many times. V usage is TRBV4-2 and J usage is TRBJ2-7; 10 bases fit TRBD1. Germline V lookup: CDR1 LGHNA, CDR2 YNFKEQ. V shed 3 bases and J 4 bases; nucleotides not matched to a gene: 3. This CDR3 has 14 residues. CDR3 DNA sequence: TGTGCCAGCAGCCAGTCGGGACAGGGGTACGAGCAGTACTTC. Protein sequence: CASSQSGQGYEQYF.